This is a list of T cell receptor beta chains from one sample in a study of OX40 agonist ivuxolimab in advanced cancers. Libraries were prepared by immunoSEQ multiplex PCR; TCRdb keeps only in-frame clonotypes and omits some of them. The sample lists about 110,000 clones; approximately 89% were seen once. The sequencing used CD4+ or CD8+ T cells sorted from blood, collected in a trial of the OX40 agonist ivuxolimab. Source of these receptors: an adult with an advanced solid tumor such as melanoma, head and neck, liver or kidney cancer. Each CDR3 is given with its conserved first and last residue. A D gene is named only where the DNA matches it firmly. A row's size may be missing; if present it is once, few, many or a size class.

>-|TRBV6-6|TRBD1|TRBJ1-2
CASSLTGTEGYTF
TGTGCCAGCAGCTTGACAGGGACAGAGGGCTACACCTTC
>-|TRBV4-3|-|TRBJ2-3
CASSRGSFNTDTQYF
TGCGCCAGCAGCCGGGGATCATTCAATACAGATACGCAGTATTTT
>-|TRBV5-1|TRBD1|TRBJ1-2
CASSLGDRGSRYTF
TGCGCCAGCAGCTTGGGGGACAGGGGGTCACGCTACACCTTC
>-|TRBV6-5|-|TRBJ2-1
CASSFTRFYNEQFF
TGTGCCAGCAGTTTCACTAGGTTCTACAATGAGCAGTTCTTC
>few|TRBV9|-|TRBJ1-6
CASSVGSTGYSPLHF
TGTGCCAGCAGCGTAGGCTCGACTGGGTATTCACCCCTCCACTTT
>-|TRBV9|-|TRBJ1-4
CASSVEGRPNEKLFF
TGTGCCAGCAGCGTAGAGGGCAGACCTAATGAAAAACTGTTTTTT
>-|TRBV4-1|-|TRBJ1-5
CASSRLKGDQPQHF
TGCGCCAGCAGCCGCCTGAAGGGAGATCAGCCCCAGCATTTT
>-|TRBV7-9|-|TRBJ2-5
CASSLAGWEAQYF
TGTGCCAGCAGCTTAGCCGGGTGGGAGGCCCAGTACTTC
>-|TRBV19|TRBD2|TRBJ2-1
CASSTSGNRGDEQFF
TGTGCCAGTAGTACTAGCGGGAATCGGGGCGATGAGCAGTTCTTC
>-|TRBV28|-|TRBJ2-2
CASSLMTGELFF
TGTGCCAGCAGTTTAATGACCGGGGAGCTGTTTTTT
>-|TRBV19|TRBD2|TRBJ2-5
CASSIDLAGGGETQYF
TGTGCCAGTAGTATAGATCTTGCGGGAGGGGGTGAGACCCAGTACTTC
>-|TRBV11-2|-|TRBJ1-3
CASSPRTGGNTIYF
TGTGCCAGCAGCCCTCGGACTGGTGGAAACACCATATATTTT
>-|TRBV5-1|TRBD2|TRBJ2-1
CASRGTSGRNEQFF
TGCGCCAGCAGGGGGACTAGCGGGAGGAATGAGCAGTTCTTC
>-|TRBV7-3|-|TRBJ2-3
CASSSSTDTQYF
TGTGCCAGCAGCTCTAGCACAGATACGCAGTATTTT
>-|TRBV13|-|TRBJ1-3
CASSLVLGANGFSTGNTIYF
TGTGCCAGCAGCTTAGTTCTGGGGGCGAATGGGTTTTCTACGGGAAACACCATATATTTT
>-|TRBV2|-|TRBJ1-2
CASSEGAGGYTF
TGTGCCAGCAGTGAGGGGGCGGGAGGCTACACCTTC
>-|TRBV25-1|TRBD2|TRBJ2-2
CASSEFSGHYTGELFF
TGTGCCAGCAGTGAATTTAGCGGGCACTACACCGGGGAGCTGTTTTTT
>-|TRBV4-3|-|TRBJ2-3
CASSILRTDTQYF
TGCGCCAGCAGCATCCTAAGGACAGATACGCAGTATTTT
>-|TRBV7-7|-|TRBJ2-7
CASSWDWSYEQYF
TGTGCTAGCAGCTGGGACTGGTCCTACGAGCAGTACTTC
>once|TRBV7-2|-|TRBJ2-1
CASSLVLETSSYNEQFF
TGTGCCAGCAGCTTAGTTCTCGAGACTTCGTCCTACAATGAGCAGTTCTTC
>-|TRBV30|TRBD1|TRBJ1-5
CAWSVGTGPAGNQPQHF
TGTGCCTGGAGTGTCGGGACAGGTCCAGCGGGCAATCAGCCCCAGCATTTT
>-|TRBV5-1|-|TRBJ2-7
CASSLGTDSYEQYF
TGCGCCAGCAGCTTAGGGACTGACTCCTACGAGCAGTACTTC
>-|TRBV5-4|-|TRBJ2-1
CASSVATLPREQFF
TGTGCCAGCAGCGTAGCTACTTTACCACGTGAGCAGTTCTTC
>-|TRBV19|TRBD2|TRBJ2-7
CASSIGPGLAGEQYF
TGTGCCAGTAGTATAGGCCCCGGACTAGCGGGTGAGCAGTACTTC
>-|TRBV9|-|TRBJ2-1
CASSVGAGSSYNEQFF
TGTGCCAGCAGCGTAGGGGCAGGAAGCTCCTACAATGAGCAGTTCTTC
>-|TRBV27|-|TRBJ1-3
CASSLQGIAGNTIYF
TGTGCCAGCAGTTTACAGGGGATAGCTGGAAACACCATATATTTT
>-|TRBV5-4|TRBD2|TRBJ2-5
CASSLVAGGIGETQYF
TGTGCCAGCAGCTTGGTTGCGGGGGGGATAGGAGAGACCCAGTACTTC
>-|TRBV9|-|TRBJ2-2
CASSVLSGTGELFF
TGTGCCAGCAGCGTACTAAGTGGCACCGGGGAGCTGTTTTTT
>-|TRBV28|-|TRBJ2-7
CASNGVFTSTYEQYF
TGTGCCAGCAATGGGGTCTTTACCTCGACCTACGAGCAGTACTTC
>-|TRBV7-2|TRBD1|TRBJ1-1
CASSFPERGHTEAFF
TGTGCCAGCAGCTTTCCGGAAAGGGGGCACACTGAAGCTTTCTTT
>-|TRBV5-4|-|TRBJ1-2
CASSFWSSYTF
TGTGCCAGCAGCTTTTGGTCGAGCTACACCTTC
>-|TRBV7-9|TRBD1|TRBJ1-2
CASTTQGGNGYTF
TGTGCCAGCACGACGCAGGGGGGGAATGGCTACACCTTC